This TCR beta chain was obtained from a study of blood T cell repertoires in COVID-19. Trimming at V came to 3 bases and at J to 4 bases, leaving 8 bases not matched to a gene. In germline, CDR1 is SGHRS, CDR2 YFSETQ. The CDR3 runs 16 residues. Produced via immunoSEQ multiplex PCR; TCRdb's table is partial and in-frame only. Of more than 55,000 clones in the sample, 80% to 90% are singletons; the top ten hold 1.3%. The source of this sequence is a woman aged 80 or older with acute or convalescent COVID-19. Material for sequencing was peripheral blood. The chain uses TRBV5-1 and TRBJ1-3; 9 nucleotides agree with TRBD1. The CDR3 region has the DNA TGCGCCAGCAGCTCGCCGGGGACAGGGAAAGGAAACACCATATATTTT. Translation: CASSSPGTGKGNTIYF. Complete variable domain (other parts from reference TRBV5-1 and TRBJ1-3): KAGVTQTPRYLIKTRGQQVTLSCSPISGHRSVSWYQQTPGQGLQFLFEYFSETQRNKGNFPGRFSGRQFSNSRSEMNVSTLELGDSALYLCASSSPGTGKGNTIYFGEGSWLTVV.